These 13 T cell receptor beta chains came from one sample sequenced in a study of cytomegalovirus exposure and HLA in healthy donors. With 60 Vbeta and 13 Jbeta primers, the PCR was carried out. The method was immunoSEQ multiplex PCR; TCRdb's version includes in-frame clones alone and lacks a portion of them. Among under 150,000 clones listed, approximately 83% were seen once. The sequenced sample was PBMCs. The source is a woman younger than 35 in good health and CMV-seronegative.

This clone was seen once. This same CDR3 is encoded by further DNA sequences in the sample. The chain has TRBV5-1 and TRBJ1-1, with D possibly matching TRBD1 (6 bases). Germline V gene sequence: CDR1 SGHRS, CDR2 YFSETQ. V was cut by 5 bases and J by 6 bases, with 8 bases left in between. The CDR3 is 11 amino acids. The CDR3 nucleotides read TGCGCCAGCAGTAACAGGGCTGAAGCTTTCTTT. It yields the protein CASSNRAEAFF.

This chain links TRBV21-1 with TRBJ2-1; the table's D call of TRBD2 was not tested on the DNA. TRBV21-1 represents a pseudogene. CDR3 length: 16 amino acids. The CDR3 DNA reads as TGTGCCAGCAGCGCTGTCGGCCTGCGGGAGGGACGACAACAGTTCTTC. This translates into CASSAVGLREGRQQFF.

The V call is TRBV25-1, the J call TRBJ1-1; the D gene is possibly TRBD1 (6 bases). Deletions cut 6 bases from V and 4 bases from J, with 15 bases between. This CDR3 is built from 14 residues. CDR1 and CDR2 from the germline V gene are MGHDK and SYGVNS. In nucleotides, the CDR3 is TGTGCCAGCAGAAGTTGGCAGGGGATCACTGAAGCTTTCTTT. Amino acids: CASRSWQGITEAFF.

The chain recombines TRBV6-5 with TRBJ1-2, with 7 bases fitting TRBD1. The germline CDR1 and CDR2 sequences are MNHEY and SVGAGI. The CDR3 contains 11 residues. With 5 bases clipped from V and 10 bases from J, the junction kept 4 bases outside the gene matches. The DNA for the CDR3 is TGTGCCAGCAGTCGGGACAGCCTCTACACCTTC. It is translated as CASSRDSLYTF.

V is TRBV29-1 and J is TRBJ2-5, with TRBD2 matching 8 bases. V lost 6 bases and J lost 5; bases outside the gene matches: 11. There are 14 residues in the CDR3. Germline CDR1 is SQVTM and CDR2 is ANQGSEA. CDR3 residues: CSVEKSGGGETQYF. For the CDR3, the DNA is TGCAGCGTCGAGAAAAGCGGGGGCGGGGAGACCCAGTACTTC.

This clone was seen more than once but under ten times. The CDR3 sequence is CATSRDGGLAFF. CDR3 sequence (DNA): TGTGCCACCAGCAGAGATGGAGGGTTAGCTTTCTTT. The chain links TRBV15 to TRBJ1-1, with D unclear. Deletions cut 0 bases from V and 10 bases from J, with 9 bases between. The CDR3 contains 12 residues. Per germline, CDR1 LNHNV and CDR2 YYDKDF (reference sequence). The full variable domain, completed using reference TRBV15 and TRBJ1-1, is DAMVIQNPRYQVTQFGKPVTLSCSQTLNHNVMYWYQQKSSQAPKLLFHYYDKDFNNEADTPDNFQSRRPNTSFCFLDIRSPGLGDTAMYLCATSRDGGLAFFGQGTRLTVV.

This chain uses TRBV4-2 with TRBJ2-3, with D maybe TRBD2 (6 bases). Trimming removed 0 bases from V and 2 bases from J, with 15 bases in between. Germline CDR1 and CDR2: LGHNA and YNFKEQ. The length of the CDR3 is 17 residues. The CDR3 bases are TGTGCCAGCAGCCAAGAGGGTGCGGGACTGTCCACAGATACGCAGTATTTT. It yields the protein CASSQEGAGLSTDTQYF.

The chain has TRBV28 and TRBJ2-2, with 8 positions matching TRBD1. The CDR3 length is 15 residues. V lost 3 bases, J lost 5 bases, and 5 bases stayed unmatched. The germline CDR1 and CDR2 sequences are MDHEN and SYDVKM. The DNA for the CDR3 is TGTGCCAGCAGTTTCAGGGGGCCGAGGACCGGGGAGCTGTTTTTT. Its protein is CASSFRGPRTGELFF.

The chain is built from TRBV19 and TRBJ2-5; the match to TRBD2 covers 7 bases. Per the germline V gene, CDR1 is LNHDA and CDR2 is SQIVND (reference sequence). After removal of 8 bases from V and 3 bases from J, the junction contained 12 bases not matched to a gene. This CDR3 is built from 15 residues. CDR3 coding DNA: TGTGCCAGTTCCTTCCCGGGACTACCCGAAGAGACCCAGTACTTC. Translation: CASSFPGLPEETQYF.

This clone showed up just a few times. The chain has TRBV4-1 and TRBJ1-5; D gene uncertain. The germline V and J ends were trimmed by 2 bases and 5 bases, with 7 bases remaining between them. Germline V lookup: CDR1 MGHRA, CDR2 YSYEKL. This CDR3 spans 13 amino acids. The CDR3 region is CASSQPGDQPQHF. The CDR3 region has the DNA TGCGCCAGCAGCCAACCCGGTGATCAGCCCCAGCATTTT.

The chain links TRBV5-1 to TRBJ1-4; 7 bases are a match to TRBD1. The CDR3 covers 14 residues. The J segment lost 6 bases and the V segment lost 3 bases, leaving 5 bases of the junction unmatched. From germline, CDR1 is SGHRS and CDR2 YFSETQ. The CDR3 coding sequence is TGCGCCAGCAGCTACAGGGGTGTCGATGAAAAACTGTTTTTT. This gives the protein CASSYRGVDEKLFF. Combining the CDR3 with reference TRBV5-1 and TRBJ1-4 gives the whole variable domain KAGVTQTPRYLIKTRGQQVTLSCSPISGHRSVSWYQQTPGQGLQFLFEYFSETQRNKGNFPGRFSGRQFSNSRSEMNVSTLELGDSALYLCASSYRGVDEKLFFGSGTQLSVL.

The V gene is TRBV5-4, the J gene TRBJ2-5; 7 bases agree with TRBD1. The CDR3 sequence is 15 residues long. Germline V gives CDR1 SGHNT, CDR2 YYREEE (reference sequence). Germline trimming cut 3 bases from V and 2 bases from J; bases unmatched to any gene: 7. CDR3 residues: CASSSFTGEQETQYF. As DNA, the CDR3 is TGTGCCAGCAGCTCGTTTACAGGGGAGCAAGAGACCCAGTACTTC.

This clone was detected once. A junction end diverges from the germline sequence, so it may reflect a read error. Other nucleotide sequences in the sample specify the same CDR3. The chain employs TRBV7-9 and TRBJ2-2; 7 positions agree with TRBD1. The germline gives CDR1 SEHNR, CDR2 FQNEAQ (reference sequence). This CDR3 comprises 17 residues. This chain's CDR3 is CASSQPGQNLNTGELFF. In DNA form, the CDR3 reads TGTGCCAGCAGCCAACCGGGACAGAACTTGAACACCGGGGAGTTGTTTTTT. The full variable domain, completed using reference TRBV7-9 and TRBJ2-2, is DTGVSQNPRHKITKRGQNVTFRCDPISEHNRLYWYRQTLGQGPEFLTYFQNEAQLEKSRLLSDRFSAERPKGSFSTLEIQRTEQGDSAMYLCASSQPGQNLNTGELFFGEGSRLTVL.